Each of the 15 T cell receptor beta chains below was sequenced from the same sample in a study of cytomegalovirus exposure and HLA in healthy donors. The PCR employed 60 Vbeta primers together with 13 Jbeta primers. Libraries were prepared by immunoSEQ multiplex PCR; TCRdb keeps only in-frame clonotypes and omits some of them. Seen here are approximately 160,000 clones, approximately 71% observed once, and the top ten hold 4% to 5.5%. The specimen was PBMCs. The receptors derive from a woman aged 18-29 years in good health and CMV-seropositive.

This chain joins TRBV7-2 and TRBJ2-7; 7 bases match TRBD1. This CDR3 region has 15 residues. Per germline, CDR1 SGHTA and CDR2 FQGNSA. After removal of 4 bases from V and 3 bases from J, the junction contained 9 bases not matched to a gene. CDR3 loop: CASSSRTGGFYEQYF. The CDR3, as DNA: TGTGCCAGCAGCTCCAGGACAGGCGGCTTCTACGAGCAGTACTTC.

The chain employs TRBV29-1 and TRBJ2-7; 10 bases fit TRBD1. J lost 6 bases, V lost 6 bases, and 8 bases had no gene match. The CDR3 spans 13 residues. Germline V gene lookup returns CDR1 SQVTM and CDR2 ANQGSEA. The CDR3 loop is CSVGDRGLSEQYF. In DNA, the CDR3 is TGCAGCGTCGGGGACAGGGGTCTTTCCGAGCAGTACTTC.

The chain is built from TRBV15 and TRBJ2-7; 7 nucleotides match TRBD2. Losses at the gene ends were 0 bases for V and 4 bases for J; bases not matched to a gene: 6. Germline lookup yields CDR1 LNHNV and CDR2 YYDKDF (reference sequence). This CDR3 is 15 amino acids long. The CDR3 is CATSRDWDYKYEQYF. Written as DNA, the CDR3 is TGTGCCACCAGCAGAGATTGGGACTACAAATACGAGCAGTACTTC.

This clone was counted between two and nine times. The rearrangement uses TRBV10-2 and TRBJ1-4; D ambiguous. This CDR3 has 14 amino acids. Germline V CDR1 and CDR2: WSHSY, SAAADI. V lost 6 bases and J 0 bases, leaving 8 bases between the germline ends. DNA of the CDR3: TGCGCCAGCAGGGCCGCAGCAACTAATGAAAAACTGTTTTTT. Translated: CASRAAATNEKLFF.

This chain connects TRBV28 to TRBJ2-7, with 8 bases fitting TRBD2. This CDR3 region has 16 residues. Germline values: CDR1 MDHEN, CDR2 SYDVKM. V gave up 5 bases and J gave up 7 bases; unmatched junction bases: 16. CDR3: CASSMLAGLIPREQYF. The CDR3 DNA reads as TGTGCCAGCAGTATGCTAGCGGGCCTTATCCCTCGAGAGCAGTACTTC.

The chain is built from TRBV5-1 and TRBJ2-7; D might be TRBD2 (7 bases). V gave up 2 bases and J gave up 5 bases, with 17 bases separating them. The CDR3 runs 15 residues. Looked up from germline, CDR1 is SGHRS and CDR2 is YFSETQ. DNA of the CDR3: TGCGCCAGCAGCTTAGAGGGGGGGGGTGTCAACGAGCAGTACTTC. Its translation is CASSLEGGGVNEQYF. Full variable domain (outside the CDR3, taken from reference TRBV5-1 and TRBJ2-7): KAGVTQTPRYLIKTRGQQVTLSCSPISGHRSVSWYQQTPGQGLQFLFEYFSETQRNKGNFPGRFSGRQFSNSRSEMNVSTLELGDSALYLCASSLEGGGVNEQYFGPGTRLTVT.

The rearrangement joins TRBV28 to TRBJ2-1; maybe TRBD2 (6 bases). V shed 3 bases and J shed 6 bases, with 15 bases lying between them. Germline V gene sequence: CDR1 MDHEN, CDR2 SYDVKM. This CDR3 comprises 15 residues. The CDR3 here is CASSFAYFSGNEQFF. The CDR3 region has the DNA TGTGCCAGCAGTTTTGCTTATTTTAGCGGCAATGAGCAGTTCTTC.

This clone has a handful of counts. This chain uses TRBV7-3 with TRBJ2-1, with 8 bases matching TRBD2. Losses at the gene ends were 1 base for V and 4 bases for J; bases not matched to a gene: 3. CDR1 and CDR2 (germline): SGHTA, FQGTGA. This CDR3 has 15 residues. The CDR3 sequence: CASSLIRGGYNEQFF. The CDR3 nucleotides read TGTGCCAGCAGCTTAATTCGGGGGGGGTACAATGAGCAGTTCTTC.

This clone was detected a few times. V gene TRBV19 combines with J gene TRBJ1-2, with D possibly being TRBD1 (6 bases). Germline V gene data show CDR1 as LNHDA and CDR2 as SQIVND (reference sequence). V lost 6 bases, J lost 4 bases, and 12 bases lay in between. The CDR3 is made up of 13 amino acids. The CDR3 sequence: CASRETGPYGYTF. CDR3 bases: TGTGCCAGTAGGGAAACAGGGCCCTATGGCTACACCTTC.

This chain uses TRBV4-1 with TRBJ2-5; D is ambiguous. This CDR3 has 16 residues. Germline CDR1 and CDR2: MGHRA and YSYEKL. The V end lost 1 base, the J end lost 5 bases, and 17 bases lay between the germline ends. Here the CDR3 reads CASSQASPTRVETQYF. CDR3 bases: TGCGCCAGCAGCCAAGCCTCCCCGACCCGGGTGGAGACCCAGTACTTC.

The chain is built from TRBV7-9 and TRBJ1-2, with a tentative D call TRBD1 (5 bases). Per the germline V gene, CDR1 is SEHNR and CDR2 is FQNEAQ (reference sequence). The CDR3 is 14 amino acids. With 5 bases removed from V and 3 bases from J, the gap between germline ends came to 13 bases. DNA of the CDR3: TGTGCCAGCAGCCGCCAGGGAATAGACTATGGCTACACCTTC. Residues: CASSRQGIDYGYTF. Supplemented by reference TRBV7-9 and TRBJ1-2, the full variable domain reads DTGVSQNPRHKITKRGQNVTFRCDPISEHNRLYWYRQTLGQGPEFLTYFQNEAQLEKSRLLSDRFSAERPKGSFSTLEIQRTEQGDSAMYLCASSRQGIDYGYTFGSGTRLTVV.

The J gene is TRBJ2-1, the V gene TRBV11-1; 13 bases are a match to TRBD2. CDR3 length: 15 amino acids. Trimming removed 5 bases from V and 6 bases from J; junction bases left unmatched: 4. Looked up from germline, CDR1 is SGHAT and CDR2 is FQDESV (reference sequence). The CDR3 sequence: CASSPRTSGGNEQFF. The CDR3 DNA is TGTGCCAGCAGCCCTCGGACTAGCGGGGGCAATGAGCAGTTCTTC.

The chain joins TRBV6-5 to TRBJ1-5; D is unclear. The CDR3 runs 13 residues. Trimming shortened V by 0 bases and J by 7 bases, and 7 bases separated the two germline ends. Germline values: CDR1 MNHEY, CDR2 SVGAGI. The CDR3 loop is CASSYSAAQPQHF. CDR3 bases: TGTGCCAGCAGTTACTCGGCGGCACAGCCCCAGCATTTT.

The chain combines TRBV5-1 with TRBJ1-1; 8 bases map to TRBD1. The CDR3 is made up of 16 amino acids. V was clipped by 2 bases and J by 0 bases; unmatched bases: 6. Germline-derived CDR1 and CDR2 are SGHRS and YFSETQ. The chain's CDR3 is CASSFRGLLMNTEAFF. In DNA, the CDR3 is TGCGCCAGCAGCTTCAGGGGGCTACTAATGAACACTGAAGCTTTCTTT. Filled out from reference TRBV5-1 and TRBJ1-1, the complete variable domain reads KAGVTQTPRYLIKTRGQQVTLSCSPISGHRSVSWYQQTPGQGLQFLFEYFSETQRNKGNFPGRFSGRQFSNSRSEMNVSTLELGDSALYLCASSFRGLLMNTEAFFGQGTRLTVV.

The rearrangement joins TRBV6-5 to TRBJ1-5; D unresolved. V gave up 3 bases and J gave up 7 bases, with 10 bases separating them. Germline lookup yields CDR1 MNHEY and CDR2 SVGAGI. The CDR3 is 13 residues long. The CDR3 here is CASSYSGRQPQHF. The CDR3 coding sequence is TGTGCCAGCAGTTATTCCGGGAGGCAGCCCCAGCATTTT.